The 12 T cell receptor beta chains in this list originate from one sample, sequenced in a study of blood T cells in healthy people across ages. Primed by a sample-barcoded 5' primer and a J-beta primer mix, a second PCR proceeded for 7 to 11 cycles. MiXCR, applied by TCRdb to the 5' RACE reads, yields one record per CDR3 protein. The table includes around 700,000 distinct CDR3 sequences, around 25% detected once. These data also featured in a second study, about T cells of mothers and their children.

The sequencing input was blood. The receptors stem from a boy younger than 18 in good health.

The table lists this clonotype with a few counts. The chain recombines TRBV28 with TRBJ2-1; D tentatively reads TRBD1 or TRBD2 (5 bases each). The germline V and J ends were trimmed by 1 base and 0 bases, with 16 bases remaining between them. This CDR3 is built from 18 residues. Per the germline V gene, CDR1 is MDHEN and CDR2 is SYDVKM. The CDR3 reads CASSLSTGRTGSYNEQFF. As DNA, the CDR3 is TGTGCCAGCAGTTTATCGACGGGACGAACTGGCTCCTACAATGAGCAGTTCTTC.

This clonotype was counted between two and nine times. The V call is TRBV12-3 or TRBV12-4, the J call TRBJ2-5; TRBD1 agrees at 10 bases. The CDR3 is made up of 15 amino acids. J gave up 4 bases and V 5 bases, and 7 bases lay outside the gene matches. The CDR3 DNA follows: TGTGCCAGCAGTGGCCGGGACAGGGGAAGAGAGACCCAGTACTTC. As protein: CASSGRDRGRETQYF.

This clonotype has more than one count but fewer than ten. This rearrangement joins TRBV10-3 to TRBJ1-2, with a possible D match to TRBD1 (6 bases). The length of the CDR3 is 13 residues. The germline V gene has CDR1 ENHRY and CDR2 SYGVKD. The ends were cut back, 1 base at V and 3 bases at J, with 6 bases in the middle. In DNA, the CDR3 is TGTGCCATCAGTGAGTACAGGGACTATGGCTACACCTTC. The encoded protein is CAISEYRDYGYTF.

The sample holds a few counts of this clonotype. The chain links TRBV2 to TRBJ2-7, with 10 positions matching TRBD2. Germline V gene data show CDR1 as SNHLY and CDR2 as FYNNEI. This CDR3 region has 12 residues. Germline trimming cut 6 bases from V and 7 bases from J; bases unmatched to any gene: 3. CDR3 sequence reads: CASRGLASEQYF. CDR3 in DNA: TGTGCCAGCAGGGGACTAGCGAGTGAGCAGTACTTC.

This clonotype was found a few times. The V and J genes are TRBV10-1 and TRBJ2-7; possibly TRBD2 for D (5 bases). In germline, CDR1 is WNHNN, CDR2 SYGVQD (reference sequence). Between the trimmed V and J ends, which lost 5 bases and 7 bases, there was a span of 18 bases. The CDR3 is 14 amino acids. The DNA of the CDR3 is TGCGCCAGCAGTTTGACCGGACCGCCGGGGGAGCAGTACTTC. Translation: CASSLTGPPGEQYF.

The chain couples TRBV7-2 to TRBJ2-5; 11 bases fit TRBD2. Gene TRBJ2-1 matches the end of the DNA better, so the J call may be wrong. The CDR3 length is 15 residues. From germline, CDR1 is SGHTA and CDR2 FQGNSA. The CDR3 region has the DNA TGTGCCAGCAGTTCCGGGACTAGCGGTAGGAATGAGCAGTTCTTC. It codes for CASSSGTSGRNEQFF.

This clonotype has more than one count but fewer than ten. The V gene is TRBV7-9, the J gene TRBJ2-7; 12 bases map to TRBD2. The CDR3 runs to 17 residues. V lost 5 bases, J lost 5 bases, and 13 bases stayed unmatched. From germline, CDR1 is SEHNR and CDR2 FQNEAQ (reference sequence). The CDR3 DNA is TGTGCCAGCAGCCCGATGCTAGCGGGAGGGCCCAAGGACGAGCAGTACTTC. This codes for CASSPMLAGGPKDEQYF.

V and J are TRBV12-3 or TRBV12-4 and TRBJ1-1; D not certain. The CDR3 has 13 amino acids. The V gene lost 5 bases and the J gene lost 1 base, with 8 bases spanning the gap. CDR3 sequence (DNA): TGTGCCAGCAGTCGTAGCCCGAACACTGAAGCTTTCTTT. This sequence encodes CASSRSPNTEAFF.

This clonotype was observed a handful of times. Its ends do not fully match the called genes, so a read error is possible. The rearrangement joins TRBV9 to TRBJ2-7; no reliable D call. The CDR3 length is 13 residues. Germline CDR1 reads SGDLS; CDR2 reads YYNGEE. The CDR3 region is CASSVDGSNEQYF. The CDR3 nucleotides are TGTGCCAGCAGCGTAGACGGCTCCAACGAGCAGTACTTC.

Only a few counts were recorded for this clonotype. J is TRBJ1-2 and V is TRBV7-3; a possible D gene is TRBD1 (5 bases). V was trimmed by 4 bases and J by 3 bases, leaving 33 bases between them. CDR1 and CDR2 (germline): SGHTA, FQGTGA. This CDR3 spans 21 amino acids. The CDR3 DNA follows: TGTGCCAGCAGCTCAAATCTTAGTTTTTTCGGGGGGAGTAGGACTGACTATGGCTACACCTTC. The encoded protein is CASSSNLSFFGGSRTDYGYTF. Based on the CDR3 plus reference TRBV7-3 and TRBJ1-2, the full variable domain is GAGVSQTPSNKVTEKGKYVELRCDPISGHTALYWYRQSLGQGPEFLIYFQGTGAADDSGLPNDRFFAVRPEGSVSTLKIQRTERGDSAVYLCASSSNLSFFGGSRTDYGYTFGSGTRLTVV.

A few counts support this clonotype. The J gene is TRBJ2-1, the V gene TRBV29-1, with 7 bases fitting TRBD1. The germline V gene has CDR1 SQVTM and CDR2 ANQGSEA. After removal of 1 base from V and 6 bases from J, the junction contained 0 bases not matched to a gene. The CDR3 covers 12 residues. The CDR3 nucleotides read TGCAGCGTTGAAGGACAGGGCAATGAGCAGTTCTTC. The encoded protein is CSVEGQGNEQFF.

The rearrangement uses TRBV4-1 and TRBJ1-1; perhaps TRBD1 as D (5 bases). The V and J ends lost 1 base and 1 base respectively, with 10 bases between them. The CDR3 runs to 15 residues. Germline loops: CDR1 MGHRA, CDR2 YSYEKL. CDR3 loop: CASSQGTPKNTEAFF. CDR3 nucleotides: TGCGCCAGCAGCCAAGGGACACCGAAGAACACTGAAGCTTTCTTT.